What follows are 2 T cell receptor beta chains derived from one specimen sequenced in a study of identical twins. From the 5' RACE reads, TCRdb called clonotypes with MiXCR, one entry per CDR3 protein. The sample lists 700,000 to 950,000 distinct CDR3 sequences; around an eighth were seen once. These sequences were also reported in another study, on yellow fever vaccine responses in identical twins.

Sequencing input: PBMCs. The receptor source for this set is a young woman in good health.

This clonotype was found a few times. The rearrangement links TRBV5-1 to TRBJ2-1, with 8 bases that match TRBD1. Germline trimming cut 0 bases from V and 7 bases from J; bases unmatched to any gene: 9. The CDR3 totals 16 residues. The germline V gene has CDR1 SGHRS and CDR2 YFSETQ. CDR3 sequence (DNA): TGCGCCAGCAGCTTGGATCCCAGGGGGCGCGTGAATGAGCAGTTCTTC. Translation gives CASSLDPRGRVNEQFF.

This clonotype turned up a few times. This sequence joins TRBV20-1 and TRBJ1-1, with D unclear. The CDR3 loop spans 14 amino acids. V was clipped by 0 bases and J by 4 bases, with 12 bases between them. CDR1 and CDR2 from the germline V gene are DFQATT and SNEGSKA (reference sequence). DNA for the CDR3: TGCAGTGCTAGAGAACCCCCCTGGAGCACTGAAGCTTTCTTT. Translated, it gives CSAREPPWSTEAFF.